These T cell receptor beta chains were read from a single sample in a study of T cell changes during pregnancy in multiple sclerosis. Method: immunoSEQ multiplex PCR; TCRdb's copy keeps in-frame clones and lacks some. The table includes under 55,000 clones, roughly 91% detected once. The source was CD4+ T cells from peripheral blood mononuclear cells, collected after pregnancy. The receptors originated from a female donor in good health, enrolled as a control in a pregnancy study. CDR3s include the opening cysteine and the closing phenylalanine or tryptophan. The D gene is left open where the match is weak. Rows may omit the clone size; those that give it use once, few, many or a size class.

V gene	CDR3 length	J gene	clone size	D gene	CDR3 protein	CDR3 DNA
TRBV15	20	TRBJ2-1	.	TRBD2	CATSRELASGGRSSYNEQFF	TGTGCCACCAGCAGAGAGTTGGCTAGCGGGGGTCGGAGCTCCTACAATGAGCAGTTCTTC
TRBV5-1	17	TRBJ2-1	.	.	CASSLLQALGLYNEQFF	TGCGCCAGCAGCTTGTTACAGGCCTTAGGGCTATACAATGAGCAGTTCTTC
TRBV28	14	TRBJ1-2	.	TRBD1	CASSLGQAPYGYTF	TGTGCCAGCAGTCTAGGACAGGCCCCCTATGGCTACACCTTC
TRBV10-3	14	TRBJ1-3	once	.	CAISESGGRNTIYF	TGTGCCATCAGTGAGTCGGGGGGTAGAAACACCATATATTTT
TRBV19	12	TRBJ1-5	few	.	CASSIQAQPQHF	TGTGCCAGTAGTATCCAGGCCCAGCCCCAGCATTTT
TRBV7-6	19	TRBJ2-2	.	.	CASSLNAINRVSNTGELFF	TGTGCCAGCAGCTTAAACGCAATTAACAGGGTTTCGAACACCGGGGAGCTGTTTTTT
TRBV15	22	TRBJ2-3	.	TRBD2	CATSRNGIRLAGVLASTDTQYF	TGTGCCACCAGCAGAAATGGTATACGGCTAGCGGGAGTCTTGGCTAGCACAGATACGCAGTATTTT
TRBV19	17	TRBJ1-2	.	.	CASSLSVSGTNNYGYTF	TGTGCCAGTAGCTTATCCGTCTCGGGGACAAATAACTATGGCTACACCTTC
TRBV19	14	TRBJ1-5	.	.	CASSRWWGGQPQHF	TGTGCCAGTAGTAGATGGTGGGGGGGTCAGCCCCAGCATTTT
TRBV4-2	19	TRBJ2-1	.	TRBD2	CASSPRLAGLNMGYNEQFF	TGTGCCAGCAGCCCCAGACTAGCGGGATTGAATATGGGATACAATGAGCAGTTCTTC
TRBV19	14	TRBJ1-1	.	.	CASRRRELATEAFF	TGTGCCAGTAGGAGGAGAGAGTTGGCCACTGAAGCTTTCTTT